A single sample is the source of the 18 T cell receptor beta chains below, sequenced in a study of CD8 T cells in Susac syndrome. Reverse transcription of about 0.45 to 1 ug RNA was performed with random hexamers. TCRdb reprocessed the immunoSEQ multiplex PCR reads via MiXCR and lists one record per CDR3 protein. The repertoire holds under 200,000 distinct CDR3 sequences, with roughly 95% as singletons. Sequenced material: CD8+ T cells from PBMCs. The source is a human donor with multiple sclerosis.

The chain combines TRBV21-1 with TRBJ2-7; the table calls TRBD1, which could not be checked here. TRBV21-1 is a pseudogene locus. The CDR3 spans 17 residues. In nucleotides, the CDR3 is TGTGCCAGCAGCAAAGCCCCACAGGGAGGATCCTCCTACGAGCAGTACTTC. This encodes CASSKAPQGGSSYEQYF.

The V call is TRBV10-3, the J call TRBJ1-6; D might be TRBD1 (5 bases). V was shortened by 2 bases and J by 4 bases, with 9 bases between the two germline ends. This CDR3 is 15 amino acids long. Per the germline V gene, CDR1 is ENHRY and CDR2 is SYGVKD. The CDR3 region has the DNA TGTGCCATCAGTGAGAGGCAGGGTTATAATTCACCCCTCCACTTT. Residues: CAISERQGYNSPLHF.

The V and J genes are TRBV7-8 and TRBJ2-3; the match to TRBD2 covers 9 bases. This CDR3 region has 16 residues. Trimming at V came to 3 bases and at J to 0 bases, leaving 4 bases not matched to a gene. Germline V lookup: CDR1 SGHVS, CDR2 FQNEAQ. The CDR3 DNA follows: TGTGCCAGCAGCTTCTTAGCGGGGGCAAGCACAGATACGCAGTATTTT. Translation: CASSFLAGASTDTQYF.

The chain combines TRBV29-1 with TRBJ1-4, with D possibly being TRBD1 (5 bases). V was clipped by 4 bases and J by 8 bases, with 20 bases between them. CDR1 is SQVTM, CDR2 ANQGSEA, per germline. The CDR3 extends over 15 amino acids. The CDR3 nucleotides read TGCAGCGTTGCGGGCCGGGACCCTAAGAGGGAAAAACTGTTTTTT. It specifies CSVAGRDPKREKLFF.

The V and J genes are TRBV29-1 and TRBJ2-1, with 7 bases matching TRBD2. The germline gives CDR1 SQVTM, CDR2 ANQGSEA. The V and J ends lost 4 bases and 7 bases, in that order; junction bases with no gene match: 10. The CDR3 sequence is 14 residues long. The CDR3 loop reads CSVGGGRAFNEQFF. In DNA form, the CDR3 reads TGCAGCGTTGGTGGTGGGAGGGCCTTTAATGAGCAGTTCTTC.

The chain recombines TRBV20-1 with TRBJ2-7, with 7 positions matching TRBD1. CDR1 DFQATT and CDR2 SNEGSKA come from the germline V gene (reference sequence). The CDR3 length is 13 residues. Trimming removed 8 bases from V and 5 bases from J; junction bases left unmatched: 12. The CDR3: CSPSTFGQDEQYF. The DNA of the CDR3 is TGCAGTCCATCGACCTTCGGACAGGACGAGCAGTACTTC.

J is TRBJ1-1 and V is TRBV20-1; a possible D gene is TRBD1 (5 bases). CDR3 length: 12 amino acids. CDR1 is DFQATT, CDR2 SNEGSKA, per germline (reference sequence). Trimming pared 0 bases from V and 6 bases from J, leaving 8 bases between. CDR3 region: CSARETTAEAFF. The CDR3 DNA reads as TGCAGTGCTAGAGAGACGACAGCTGAAGCTTTCTTT.

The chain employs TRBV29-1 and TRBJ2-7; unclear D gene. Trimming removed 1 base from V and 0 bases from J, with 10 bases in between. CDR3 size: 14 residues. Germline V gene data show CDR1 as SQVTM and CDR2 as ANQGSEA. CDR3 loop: CSVEGDESSYEQYF. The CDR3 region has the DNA TGCAGCGTTGAAGGCGATGAAAGCTCCTACGAGCAGTACTTC.

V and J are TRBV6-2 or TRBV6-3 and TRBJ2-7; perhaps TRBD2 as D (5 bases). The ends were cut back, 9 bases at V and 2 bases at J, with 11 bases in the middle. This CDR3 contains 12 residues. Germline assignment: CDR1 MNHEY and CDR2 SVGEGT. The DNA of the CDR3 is TGTGCCAGTCAAACTAGAGCCTACGAGCAGTACTTC. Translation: CASQTRAYEQYF.

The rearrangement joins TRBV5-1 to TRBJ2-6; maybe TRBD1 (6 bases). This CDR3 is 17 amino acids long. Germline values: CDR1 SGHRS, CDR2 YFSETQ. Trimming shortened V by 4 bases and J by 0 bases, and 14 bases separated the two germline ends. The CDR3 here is CASSLRDTRSGANVLTF. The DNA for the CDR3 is TGCGCCAGCAGCCTACGGGACACCCGCTCTGGGGCCAACGTCCTGACTTTC.

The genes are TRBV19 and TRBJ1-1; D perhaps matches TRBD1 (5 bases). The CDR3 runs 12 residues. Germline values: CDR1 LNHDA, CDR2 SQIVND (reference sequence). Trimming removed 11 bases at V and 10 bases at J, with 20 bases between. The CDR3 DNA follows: TGTGCCTCCGGGGGGTCGGGGGTTGGAGCTTTCTTT. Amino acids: CASGGSGVGAFF.

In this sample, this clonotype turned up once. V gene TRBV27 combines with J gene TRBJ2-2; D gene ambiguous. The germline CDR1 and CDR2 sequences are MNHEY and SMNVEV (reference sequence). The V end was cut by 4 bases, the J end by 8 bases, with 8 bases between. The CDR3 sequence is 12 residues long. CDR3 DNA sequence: TGTGCCAGCAGTTCCGGTCGTGGGGAGCTGTTTTTT. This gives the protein CASSSGRGELFF.

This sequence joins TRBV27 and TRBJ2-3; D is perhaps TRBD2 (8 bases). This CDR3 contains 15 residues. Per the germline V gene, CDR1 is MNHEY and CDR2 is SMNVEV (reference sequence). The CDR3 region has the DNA TGTGCTTCTACGGGAGGGGGCATTCATGGAGATACGCAGTATTTT. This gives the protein CASTGGGIHGDTQYF.

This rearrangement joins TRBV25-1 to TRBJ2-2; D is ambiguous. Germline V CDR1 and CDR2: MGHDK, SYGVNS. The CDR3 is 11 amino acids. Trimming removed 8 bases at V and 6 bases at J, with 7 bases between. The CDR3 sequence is CASGLSGELFF. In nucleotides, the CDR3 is TGTGCCAGCGGATTGTCCGGGGAGCTGTTTTTT.

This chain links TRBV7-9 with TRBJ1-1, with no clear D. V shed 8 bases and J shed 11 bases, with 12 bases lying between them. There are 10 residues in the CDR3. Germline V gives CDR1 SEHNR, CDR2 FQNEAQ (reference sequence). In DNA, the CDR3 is TGTGCCAGCGAGGGAGGGAGGGCTTTCTTT. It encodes CASEGGRAFF.

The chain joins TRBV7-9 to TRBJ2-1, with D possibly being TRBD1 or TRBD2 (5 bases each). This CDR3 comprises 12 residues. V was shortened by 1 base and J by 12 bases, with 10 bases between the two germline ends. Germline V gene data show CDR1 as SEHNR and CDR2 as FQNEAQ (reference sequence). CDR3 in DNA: TGTGCCAGCAGCTTAGACTGGGACGGGCAGTTCTTC. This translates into CASSLDWDGQFF. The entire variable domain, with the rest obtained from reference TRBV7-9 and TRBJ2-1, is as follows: DTGVSQNPRHKITKRGQNVTFRCDPISEHNRLYWYRQTLGQGPEFLTYFQNEAQLEKSRLLSDRFSAERPKGSFSTLEIQRTEQGDSAMYLCASSLDWDGQFFGPGTRLTVL.

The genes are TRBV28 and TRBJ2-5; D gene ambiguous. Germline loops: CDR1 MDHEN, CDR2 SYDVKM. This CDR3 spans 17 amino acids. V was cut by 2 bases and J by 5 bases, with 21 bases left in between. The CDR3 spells CASSLAGGPNMGETQYF. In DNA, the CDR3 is TGTGCCAGCAGTTTAGCTGGTGGGCCGAATATGGGGGAGACCCAGTACTTC.

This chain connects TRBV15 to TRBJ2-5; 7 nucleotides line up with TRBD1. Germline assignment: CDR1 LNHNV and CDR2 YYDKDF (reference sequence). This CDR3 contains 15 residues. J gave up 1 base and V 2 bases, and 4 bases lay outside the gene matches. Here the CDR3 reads CATSRTRDSQETQYF. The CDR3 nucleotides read TGTGCCACCAGCAGAACCCGGGACAGCCAAGAGACCCAGTACTTC.